A single sample is the source of the 28 T cell receptor beta chains below, sequenced in a study of T cells in Graves' hyperthyroidism and ophthalmopathy. Researchers amplified the TCR beta CDR3 regions from RNA transcripts. TCR CDR3 regions were first amplified by RT-PCR with HTBI primers. TCRdb reanalysed the multiplex PCR reads using MiXCR and keeps one entry per CDR3 protein. The sample lists almost 500,000 distinct CDR3 sequences; around a fifth were seen once. Sequencing was performed on blood. All receptors come from a woman aged 70-85 years with Graves' ophthalmopathy.

A few counts support this clonotype. This chain joins TRBV11-2 and TRBJ2-2; D gene ambiguous. CDR1 and CDR2 from the germline V gene are SGHAT and FQNNGV. V dropped 3 bases and J dropped 2 bases, with 10 bases sitting between them. The CDR3 is 15 residues long. The CDR3 loop is CASSLITRNTGELFF. The CDR3 nucleotides are TGTGCCAGCAGCTTGATAACTCGAAACACCGGGGAGCTGTTTTTT.

The gene calls are TRBV19 and TRBJ2-7; TRBD1 matches 8 bases. Germline CDR1 reads LNHDA; CDR2 reads SQIVND (reference sequence). J lost 0 bases, V lost 3 bases, and 4 bases had no gene match. The CDR3 loop spans 15 amino acids. CDR3 DNA: TGTGCCAGTAGTATTTCCAGGGGGCACTCCTACGAGCAGTACTTC. This codes for CASSISRGHSYEQYF.

The rearrangement uses TRBV4-3 and TRBJ2-1, with D perhaps matching TRBD2 (6 bases). The ends were cut back, 0 bases at V and 9 bases at J, with 18 bases in the middle. CDR1 LGHNA and CDR2 YSLEER come from the germline V gene. CDR3 size: 16 residues. The CDR3 sequence is CASSQDAGTSFIEQFF. The CDR3 coding sequence is TGCGCCAGCAGCCAAGATGCGGGAACTAGTTTCATTGAGCAGTTCTTC.

This chain links TRBV27 with TRBJ2-1; 7 nucleotides match TRBD2. Trimming cost V 6 bases and J 3 bases; bases outside gene matches: 14. The germline V gene encodes CDR1 MNHEY and CDR2 SMNVEV (reference sequence). The CDR3 has 17 amino acids. The CDR3 sequence is CASRPRGGSRYYNEQFF. The CDR3 DNA follows: TGTGCCAGCAGGCCTAGGGGCGGGAGTAGGTACTACAATGAGCAGTTCTTC.

This clonotype was counted at least ten times. The CDR3 sequence: CASSRTGGSYNEQFF. The CDR3, as DNA: TGTGCCAGCAGTCGTACAGGGGGCTCTTACAATGAGCAGTTCTTC. The rearrangement joins TRBV2 to TRBJ2-1; 9 bases are shared with TRBD1. The ends lost 5 bases at V and 4 bases at J; junction bases unmatched: 6. The CDR3 extends over 15 amino acids. The V gene's germline CDR1 is SNHLY and CDR2 FYNNEI.

There are a few counts of this clonotype. The chain combines TRBV24-1 with TRBJ1-5; perhaps TRBD1 as D (5 bases). Germline CDR1 is KGHDR and CDR2 is SFDVKD. The CDR3 has 13 residues. The ends were cut back, 5 bases at V and 7 bases at J, with 11 bases in the middle. CDR3 loop: CATSGRGRQPQHF. For the CDR3, the DNA is TGTGCCACCAGTGGGAGGGGAAGACAGCCCCAGCATTTT.

The gene calls are TRBV5-1 and TRBJ2-7; D call uncertain. This CDR3 is 14 amino acids long. V was trimmed by 4 bases and J by 1 base, leaving 12 bases between them. CDR1 SGHRS and CDR2 YFSETQ come from the germline V gene. CDR3 sequence (DNA): TGCGCCAGCAGCCCCCGGGTCGGGTCCTACGAGCAGTACTTC. Residues: CASSPRVGSYEQYF.

This clonotype was counted at least ten times. The chain links TRBV29-1 to TRBJ2-5, with 8 bases aligning to TRBD2. Unmatched junction bases numbered 10, after V lost 3 bases and J lost 7 bases. The germline CDR1 and CDR2 sequences are SQVTM and ANQGSEA. CDR3 size: 14 residues. CDR3 in amino acids: CSVDPAGAYGTQYF. The CDR3 bases are TGCAGCGTTGACCCAGCGGGAGCTTATGGGACCCAGTACTTC.

This clonotype has only a few counts. The V gene is TRBV20-1, the J gene TRBJ2-2, with D possibly called TRBD1 or TRBD2 (5 bases each). This CDR3 has 14 amino acids. V was clipped by 2 bases and J by 2 bases, with 9 bases between them. The germline gives CDR1 DFQATT, CDR2 SNEGSKA (reference sequence). CDR3 in DNA: TGCAGTGCTAGAACGGGGCCTAACACCGGGGAGCTGTTTTTT. Amino acid sequence: CSARTGPNTGELFF.

This clonotype was counted only a few times. V is TRBV20-1 and J is TRBJ1-5; D is ambiguous. Trimming took off 1 base at V and 5 bases at J, with 9 bases between the two ends. Per the germline V gene, CDR1 is DFQATT and CDR2 is SNEGSKA (reference sequence). This CDR3 has 13 residues. CDR3 sequence: CSARGVGDQPQHF. Here the CDR3 DNA reads TGCAGTGCTAGAGGAGTGGGAGATCAGCCCCAGCATTTT.

The V gene is TRBV5-6, the J gene TRBJ1-1; 9 bases map to TRBD1. Germline assignment: CDR1 SGHDT and CDR2 YYEEEE. The V segment lost 4 bases and the J segment 3 bases; nucleotides outside the gene matches: 10. The CDR3 runs to 16 residues. CDR3: CASSMDRGRMDTEAFF. CDR3 coding DNA: TGTGCCAGCAGCATGGACAGGGGAAGGATGGACACTGAAGCTTTCTTT. Filled out from reference TRBV5-6 and TRBJ1-1, the complete variable domain reads DAGVTQSPTHLIKTRGQQVTLRCSPKSGHDTVSWYQQALGQGPQFIFQYYEEEERQRGNFPDRFSGHQFPNYSSELNVNALLLGDSALYLCASSMDRGRMDTEAFFGQGTRLTVV.

This chain connects TRBV19 to TRBJ2-1; 7 nucleotides line up with TRBD1. With V trimmed by 7 bases and J by 4 bases, 10 bases remained unmatched. The CDR3 consists of 15 residues. The germline V gene encodes CDR1 LNHDA and CDR2 SQIVND (reference sequence). The CDR3 nucleotides read TGTGCCAGTACCGACCGGGACAGACCTTACAATGAGCAGTTCTTC. This encodes CASTDRDRPYNEQFF.

The gene calls are TRBV6-1 and TRBJ2-2; the D is unclear. The V end lost 6 bases, the J end lost 6 bases, and 8 bases lay between the germline ends. There are 12 residues in the CDR3. Germline CDR1 MNHNS, CDR2 SASEGT. The CDR3 loop is CASSPLAGELFF. CDR3 in DNA: TGTGCCAGCAGCCCACTCGCCGGGGAGCTGTTTTTT.

The V and J genes are TRBV24-1 and TRBJ2-7; D is possibly TRBD2 (6 bases). This CDR3 is 14 amino acids long. V lost 10 bases and J 6 bases, leaving 21 bases between the germline ends. The germline CDR1 and CDR2 sequences are KGHDR and SFDVKD. This chain's CDR3 is CATPPHDGDSEQYF. CDR3 nucleotides: TGTGCCACTCCCCCCCATGATGGGGACTCCGAGCAGTACTTC.

This clonotype was recorded at least ten times. The V and J genes are TRBV6-6 and TRBJ2-7; 9 positions agree with TRBD2. Per germline, CDR1 MNHNY and CDR2 SVGAGI (reference sequence). This CDR3 has 19 residues. The V segment lost 0 bases and the J segment 6 bases; nucleotides outside the gene matches: 18. The CDR3 here is CASSYSVLSRGRGGAEQYF. The CDR3 bases are TGTGCCAGCAGTTACTCGGTTCTCTCTCGCGGGAGGGGAGGAGCCGAGCAGTACTTC.

This chain uses TRBV20-1 with TRBJ2-6; perhaps TRBD1 as D (6 bases). The CDR3 is 17 residues long. V was cut by 1 base and J by 0 bases, with 13 bases left in between. Germline lookup yields CDR1 DFQATT and CDR2 SNEGSKA (reference sequence). The CDR3 is CSARGATGLSGANVLTF. CDR3 bases: TGCAGTGCTAGAGGAGCGACAGGTCTCTCTGGGGCCAACGTCCTGACTTTC.

This clonotype came up a few times. The V and J genes are TRBV7-2 and TRBJ1-2; D not certain. V lost 3 bases and J 2 bases, leaving 10 bases between the germline ends. CDR1 and CDR2 from the germline V gene are SGHTA and FQGNSA. The CDR3 is 14 residues long. Here the CDR3 DNA reads TGTGCCAGCAGCTTTCCCCCCGCGAACTATGGCTACACCTTC. This codes for CASSFPPANYGYTF. Looking up the rest from reference TRBV7-2 and TRBJ1-2 gives the full variable domain: GAGVSQSPSNKVTEKGKDVELRCDPISGHTALYWYRQSLGQGLEFLIYFQGNSAPDKSGLPSDRFSAERTGGSVSTLTIQRTQQEDSAVYLCASSFPPANYGYTFGSGTRLTVV.

V is TRBV6-6 and J is TRBJ2-3; D possibly corresponds to TRBD2 (6 bases). CDR1 and CDR2 from the germline V gene are MNHNY and SVGAGI (reference sequence). Trimming took off 2 bases at V and 2 bases at J, with 11 bases between the two ends. CDR3 length: 15 residues. The CDR3 coding sequence is TGTGCCAGCAGTTACGGAGGGTCTCTCACAGATACGCAGTATTTT. Translation gives CASSYGGSLTDTQYF.

This clonotype was picked up a small number of times. The chain employs TRBV7-3 and TRBJ2-1; 12 bases match TRBD2. The J segment lost 7 bases and the V segment lost 5 bases, leaving 9 bases of the junction unmatched. Looked up from germline, CDR1 is SGHTA and CDR2 is FQGTGA. The CDR3 is 16 amino acids. Written as DNA, the CDR3 is TGTGCCAGCAGCCCCTTAGGGACTAGCGGGTGGAATGAGCAGTTCTTC. It specifies CASSPLGTSGWNEQFF. The full variable domain, completed using reference TRBV7-3 and TRBJ2-1, is GAGVSQTPSNKVTEKGKYVELRCDPISGHTALYWYRQSLGQGPEFLIYFQGTGAADDSGLPNDRFFAVRPEGSVSTLKIQRTERGDSAVYLCASSPLGTSGWNEQFFGPGTRLTVL.

The sample holds many counts of this clonotype. The chain links TRBV28 to TRBJ2-1; possible D gene TRBD2, 6 bases. V was shortened by 5 bases and J by 8 bases, with 16 bases between the two germline ends. The CDR3 length is 14 residues. CDR1 is MDHEN and CDR2 is SYDVKM in the germline V gene. CDR3 bases: TGTGCCAGCAGTGCCCCTTGGCGGGGAGATGAGCAGTTCTTC. The encoded protein is CASSAPWRGDEQFF.

There are many counts of this clonotype. J is TRBJ1-6 and V is TRBV20-1; 7 bases fit TRBD1. The CDR3 is made up of 15 amino acids. J was trimmed by 9 bases and V by 3 bases; bases with no gene match: 11. Germline CDR1 reads DFQATT; CDR2 reads SNEGSKA (reference sequence). CDR3 sequence: CSASRSGGFSSPLHF. CDR3 DNA: TGCAGTGCTAGCAGATCAGGGGGGTTCAGTTCACCCCTCCACTTT.

On this clonotype: It may be a read error: a sequence one base away is much more abundant. The V call is TRBV20-1, the J call TRBJ2-7, with D uncertain. This CDR3 has 11 residues. Trimming removed 3 bases from V and 2 bases from J, with 5 bases in between. The germline CDR1 and CDR2 sequences are DFQATT and SNEGSKA (reference sequence). This CDR3 reads CSASLAYEQYF. The CDR3 DNA follows: TGCAGTGCTAGTTTAGCCTACGAGCAGTACTTC.

The chain uses TRBV5-1 and TRBJ2-7; no clear D gene. The germline V gene encodes CDR1 SGHRS and CDR2 YFSETQ. V was clipped by 0 bases and J by 6 bases, with 13 bases between them. The CDR3 covers 14 residues. The CDR3: CASSLADPAPEQYF. Written as DNA, the CDR3 is TGCGCCAGCAGCTTGGCCGACCCAGCCCCCGAGCAGTACTTC.

CDR3 sequence (DNA): TGTGCCAGCAGCCAATTGGGAGGGTCCCGCGGGACCCAGTACTTC. It translates to CASSQLGGSRGTQYF. V and J are TRBV14 and TRBJ2-5; 7 nucleotides line up with TRBD2. V was clipped by 2 bases and J by 7 bases; unmatched bases: 10. The CDR3 consists of 15 residues. The germline V gene encodes CDR1 SGHDN and CDR2 FVKESK.

This clonotype was seen only once. This chain joins TRBV29-1 and TRBJ2-7; D remains unclear. V lost 7 bases, J lost 0 bases, and 13 bases lay in between. Germline-derived CDR1 and CDR2 are SQVTM and ANQGSEA. The CDR3 length is 13 residues. The CDR3: CSARHPSSYEQYF. The DNA for the CDR3 is TGCAGCGCCCGGCACCCAAGCTCCTACGAGCAGTACTTC.

This clonotype was counted between two and nine times. This chain connects TRBV5-1 to TRBJ2-1; 9 positions agree with TRBD2. The V segment lost 3 bases and the J segment 2 bases; nucleotides outside the gene matches: 6. Germline V gives CDR1 SGHRS, CDR2 YFSETQ. The CDR3 length is 16 residues. The CDR3 loop reads CASSSGLARTYNEQFF. In nucleotides, the CDR3 is TGCGCCAGCAGCTCGGGACTAGCCAGAACCTACAATGAGCAGTTCTTC.

This clonotype was observed at least ten times. One junction end does not reproduce the germline sequence, and a read error may be involved. The rearrangement uses TRBV12-3 or TRBV12-4 and TRBJ2-7; the match to TRBD2 covers 12 bases. CDR3 length: 16 residues. CDR3 bases: TGTGCCAGCAGTCTAGCGGGAGGGATTAGCTCCTACGAGCAGTACTTC. This gives the protein CASSLAGGISSYEQYF.

The table lists this clonotype with a few counts. The chain has TRBV14 and TRBJ2-1, with D uncertain. Looked up from germline, CDR1 is SGHDN and CDR2 is FVKESK. The germline V and J ends were trimmed by 0 bases and 6 bases, with 0 bases remaining between them. This CDR3 region has 11 residues. CDR3 nucleotides: TGTGCCAGCAGCCAAGACAATGAGCAGTTCTTC. It translates to CASSQDNEQFF.